This TCR beta chain was documented in a study of T cells in Graves' hyperthyroidism and ophthalmopathy. Whole-study findings and limits: Researchers report that a 13 V-J model separated ophthalmopathy from stable hyperthyroidism.

There are many counts of this clonotype. Its specificity is not known. Trimming took 10 bases from V and 9 from J; bases not matched to a gene: 10. The CDR3 runs 14 residues. Germline loops: CDR1 SNHLY, CDR2 FYNNEI. Amplification of TCR beta CDR3 regions was performed using RNA transcripts as template. The study used the HTBI primer set for a first-round RT-PCR of the TCR CDR3. TCRdb recomputed calls from the multiplex PCR reads with MiXCR, one row per CDR3 protein. Of roughly 280,000 distinct CDR3 sequences listed, about a sixth are singletons. Ophthalmopathy cases met thresholds of Clinical Activity Score at least 3, NOSPECS grade at least 4 and duration under 3 months. Diagnoses rested on clinical symptoms, serum thyroxine and TRAb, thyroid ultrasound and orbital computed tomography.

The chain is built from TRBV2 and TRBJ2-5, with TRBD2 matching 14 bases. The sequence came from a woman aged 55-69 years with Graves' ophthalmopathy. The sequenced sample consisted of blood. The CDR3 spells CAIAPGTSGSPQYF. CDR3 DNA: TGTGCCATCGCACCCGGGACTAGCGGGAGCCCCCAGTACTTC.